A selection of T cell receptor beta chains follows, all from one sample in a study of OX40 agonist ivuxolimab in advanced cancers. Assay used: immunoSEQ multiplex PCR; TCRdb lists only in-frame clones, some missing. The table has 30,000 or so clones, over 60% seen once; the top ten hold roughly 25%. Sequenced material: CD4+ or CD8+ T cells sorted from blood, taken in a trial of the OX40 agonist ivuxolimab. The receptors derive from an adult with an advanced solid tumor such as melanoma, head and neck, liver or kidney cancer. Both conserved end residues are part of each CDR3. A D gene is named only where the DNA matches it firmly. Some rows mark clone size as missing; the rest say once, few, many or name a class of expanded clone.

>NA|TRBJ1-6|TRBV27|few|13
CASKEGVTFTLHF
TGTGCCAGCAAGGAGGGGGTCACTTTCACCCTCCACTTT
>TRBD1|TRBJ1-4|TRBV15|NA|15
CATSREGQVGEKLFF
TGTGCCACCAGCAGGGAGGGACAGGTGGGGGAAAAACTGTTTTTT
>NA|TRBJ2-1|TRBV6-5|NA|12
CASSDRGNEQFF
TGTGCCAGCAGCGACCGGGGGAATGAGCAGTTCTTC
>NA|TRBJ2-7|TRBV15|NA|14
CATSRDVGPYEQYF
TGTGCCACCAGCAGAGATGTGGGTCCCTACGAGCAGTACTTC
>NA|TRBJ1-5|TRBV19|NA|16
CASSIGGGARNQPQHF
TGTGCCAGTAGTATAGGTGGGGGGGCTCGCAATCAGCCCCAGCATTTT
>NA|TRBJ2-2|TRBV19|once|16
CASSIVGGAPTGELFF
TGTGCCAGTAGTATTGTGGGGGGGGCCCCCACCGGGGAGCTGTTTTTT
>NA|TRBJ2-1|TRBV27|few|14
CASRAGDSNNEQFF
TGTGCCAGCAGGGCCGGGGACTCTAACAATGAGCAGTTCTTC
>NA|TRBJ1-6|TRBV27|NA|15
CASSQRGSYNSPLHF
TGTGCCAGCAGTCAACGGGGCTCCTATAATTCACCCCTCCACTTT
>NA|TRBJ1-2|TRBV7-2|NA|18
CASNRDEGGPGAWGGYTF
TGTGCCAGCAACCGCGACGAGGGTGGGCCAGGAGCCTGGGGAGGCTACACCTTC
>TRBD2|TRBJ2-1|TRBV2|NA|14
CASREGTSGGKQFF
TGTGCCAGCCGCGAAGGGACTAGCGGGGGTAAGCAGTTCTTC
>NA|TRBJ2-2|TRBV30|NA|12
CAWHQVGGELFF
TGTGCCTGGCATCAGGTTGGCGGGGAGCTGTTTTTT
>TRBD2|TRBJ2-3|TRBV11-3|NA|16
CASSPGLAGDTDTQYF
TGTGCCAGCAGTCCTGGACTAGCGGGGGACACAGATACGCAGTATTTT
>NA|TRBJ1-1|TRBV6-1|NA|11
CASQDRTEAFF
TGTGCCAGCCAGGATCGAACTGAAGCTTTCTTT
>NA|TRBJ1-5|TRBV2|NA|14
CASRQGFSNQPQHF
TGTGCCAGCAGACAGGGTTTTAGCAATCAGCCCCAGCATTTT
>NA|TRBJ2-4|TRBV4-2|NA|14
CASSQRTQDNIQYF
TGTGCCAGCAGCCAACGGACTCAAGACAACATTCAGTACTTC
>NA|TRBJ2-3|TRBV7-9|NA|14
CASRRDLSTDTQYF
TGTGCCAGCAGAAGAGACCTTAGCACAGATACGCAGTATTTT
>TRBD2|TRBJ2-3|TRBV7-7|NA|15
CASSLGAGGPDTQYF
TGTGCCAGCAGCTTAGGAGCGGGGGGGCCAGATACGCAGTATTTT
>TRBD1|TRBJ1-5|TRBV2|NA|12
CASGTDNQPQHF
TGTGCCAGCGGGACAGACAATCAGCCCCAGCATTTT
>NA|TRBJ2-4|TRBV2|NA|14
CASSESRGQNIQYF
TGTGCCAGCAGTGAGAGCCGCGGCCAAAACATTCAGTACTTC
>NA|TRBJ1-3|TRBV7-3|medium-sized|14
CASSPGITDNTIYF
TGTGCCAGCAGCCCCGGGATCACGGACAACACCATATATTTT
>TRBD2|TRBJ2-5|TRBV2|NA|15
CASSVLGGTQETQYF
TGTGCCAGCAGTGTCCTCGGGGGGACTCAAGAGACCCAGTACTTC
>NA|TRBJ1-6|TRBV10-1|few|13
CASSGTLLSPLHF
TGCGCCAGCAGCGGGACGCTCTTGTCACCCCTCCACTTT
>NA|TRBJ1-6|TRBV6-5|few|14
CASSSPQGGSPLHF
TGTGCCAGCAGTTCCCCGCAGGGAGGTTCACCCCTCCACTTT
>NA|TRBJ2-7|TRBV10-2|NA|15
CASSESNRGIYEQYF
TGCGCCAGCAGTGAGTCGAATCGGGGGATCTACGAGCAGTACTTC
>NA|TRBJ2-7|TRBV5-1|NA|15
CASSLESGTRLEQYF
TGCGCCAGCAGCTTGGAATCAGGGACCCGATTAGAGCAGTACTTC
>NA|TRBJ2-2|TRBV6-4|NA|13
CAREGQPRGELFF
TGTGCCAGAGAGGGGCAGCCCAGGGGGGAGCTGTTTTTT
>TRBD1|TRBJ1-2|TRBV15|NA|16
CATSRPWAGGNYGYTF
TGTGCCACCAGCAGACCATGGGCAGGGGGCAACTATGGCTACACCTTC
>NA|TRBJ1-3|TRBV28|NA|16
CASSFDWLTSGNTIYF
TGTGCCAGCAGTTTTGATTGGCTGACCTCTGGAAACACCATATATTTT
>NA|TRBJ1-2|TRBV6-5|NA|15
CATRISTGGNYGYTF
TGTGCCACCAGGATCTCGACAGGCGGTAACTATGGCTACACCTTC
>NA|TRBJ1-5|TRBV19|few|14
CASRGTDSNQPQHF
TGTGCCAGTAGGGGGACGGATAGCAATCAGCCCCAGCATTTT
>NA|TRBJ1-2|TRBV23-1|NA|17
CASSQSGWGPAKEGYTF
TGCGCCAGCAGTCAATCGGGTTGGGGCCCGGCTAAGGAGGGCTACACCTTC
>TRBD1|TRBJ2-1|TRBV5-6|NA|15
CASSHRQGVFNEQFF
TGTGCCAGCAGCCATAGACAGGGCGTTTTCAATGAGCAGTTCTTC
>TRBD2|TRBJ2-3|TRBV2|NA|16
CASSGRRGGSTDTQYF
TGTGCCAGCAGTGGAAGGCGGGGGGGATCCACAGATACGCAGTATTTT
>TRBD1|TRBJ2-3|TRBV5-4|NA|14
CASRIQGATDTQYF
TGTGCCAGCAGAATACAGGGGGCCACAGATACGCAGTATTTT
>TRBD1|TRBJ2-7|TRBV27|once|15
CASSFVGQGAYEQYF
TGTGCCAGCAGTTTCGTGGGACAGGGCGCCTACGAGCAGTACTTC
>TRBD1|TRBJ1-5|TRBV6-1|few|14
CASSEQQGNQPQHF
TGTGCCAGCAGTGAACAACAGGGGAATCAGCCCCAGCATTTT
>NA|TRBJ1-1|TRBV5-1|NA|15
CASSLDRAREAEAFF
TGCGCCAGCAGCTTGGACAGGGCGAGGGAGGCTGAAGCTTTCTTT